The rows below give T cell receptor beta chains drawn from one sample of a study of blood T cell repertoires in COVID-19. Clones were read by immunoSEQ multiplex PCR, and TCRdb kept only the in-frame ones, dropping some. The sample lists approximately 17,000 clones; 70% to 90% were seen once. Sequences were obtained from PBMCs or T cells enriched from blood (not recorded which). The receptors derive from a young woman who had recovered from COVID-19. The CDR3 runs from the conserved cysteine through the conserved F or W. Each record gives: V gene, D gene, clone size, J gene, CDR3 length, CDR3 DNA, CDR3 protein. D genes are given only for firm matches. Where a row states a size, it is once, few, many or the class of an expanded clone; other rows omit it.

v_gene: TRBV7-8
d_gene: -
abundance: -
j_gene: TRBJ1-6
len: 13
CDR3nt: TGTGCCAGCAGCTCGTTAGGGGGTTCACCCCTCCACTTT
CDR3aa: CASSSLGGSPLHF

v_gene: TRBV25-1
d_gene: -
abundance: few
j_gene: TRBJ2-7
len: 12
CDR3nt: TGTGCCAGCAGACAGTATGACTACGAGCAGTACTTC
CDR3aa: CASRQYDYEQYF

v_gene: TRBV12-3/TRBV12-4
d_gene: -
abundance: few
j_gene: TRBJ1-1
len: 12
CDR3nt: TGTGCCAGCAGTTTCTACGGCACTGAAGCTTTCTTT
CDR3aa: CASSFYGTEAFF

v_gene: TRBV7-6
d_gene: -
abundance: once
j_gene: TRBJ2-3
len: 16
CDR3nt: TGTGCCAGCAGCTTAATGCAGGGGATGGGGACAGATACGCAGTATTTT
CDR3aa: CASSLMQGMGTDTQYF

v_gene: TRBV28
d_gene: TRBD1
abundance: -
j_gene: TRBJ1-2
len: 14
CDR3nt: TGTGCCAGCAGTTTACCGGACAGGACTAGCAGCTACACCTTC
CDR3aa: CASSLPDRTSSYTF

v_gene: TRBV7-2
d_gene: -
abundance: -
j_gene: TRBJ1-6
len: 15
CDR3nt: TGTGCCAGCAGCTTAGCGAGGAAAAGAAATTCACCCCTCCACTTT
CDR3aa: CASSLARKRNSPLHF

v_gene: TRBV27
d_gene: TRBD1
abundance: -
j_gene: TRBJ1-1
len: 14
CDR3nt: TGTGCCTGTGGTCGGGGACAGCATAACACTGAAGCTTTCTTT
CDR3aa: CACGRGQHNTEAFF

v_gene: TRBV7-3
d_gene: -
abundance: -
j_gene: TRBJ2-3
len: 14
CDR3nt: TGTGCCAGCAGCTCCGGGACTAGCACAGATACGCAGTATTTT
CDR3aa: CASSSGTSTDTQYF

v_gene: TRBV3-1/TRBV3-2
d_gene: -
abundance: -
j_gene: TRBJ1-4
len: 15
CDR3nt: TGTGCCAGCAGCCAGGTCCAGGGCCAGGGTGAAAAACTGTTTTTT
CDR3aa: CASSQVQGQGEKLFF

v_gene: TRBV23-1
d_gene: -
abundance: -
j_gene: TRBJ1-2
len: 14
CDR3nt: TGCGCCAGCAGTCAACGGACAGACCGCTATGGCTACACCTTC
CDR3aa: CASSQRTDRYGYTF

v_gene: TRBV11-2
d_gene: TRBD1
abundance: few
j_gene: TRBJ1-5
len: 15
CDR3nt: TGTGCCAGCAGCCACGGCACAGGGGTCAATCAGCCCCAGCATTTT
CDR3aa: CASSHGTGVNQPQHF